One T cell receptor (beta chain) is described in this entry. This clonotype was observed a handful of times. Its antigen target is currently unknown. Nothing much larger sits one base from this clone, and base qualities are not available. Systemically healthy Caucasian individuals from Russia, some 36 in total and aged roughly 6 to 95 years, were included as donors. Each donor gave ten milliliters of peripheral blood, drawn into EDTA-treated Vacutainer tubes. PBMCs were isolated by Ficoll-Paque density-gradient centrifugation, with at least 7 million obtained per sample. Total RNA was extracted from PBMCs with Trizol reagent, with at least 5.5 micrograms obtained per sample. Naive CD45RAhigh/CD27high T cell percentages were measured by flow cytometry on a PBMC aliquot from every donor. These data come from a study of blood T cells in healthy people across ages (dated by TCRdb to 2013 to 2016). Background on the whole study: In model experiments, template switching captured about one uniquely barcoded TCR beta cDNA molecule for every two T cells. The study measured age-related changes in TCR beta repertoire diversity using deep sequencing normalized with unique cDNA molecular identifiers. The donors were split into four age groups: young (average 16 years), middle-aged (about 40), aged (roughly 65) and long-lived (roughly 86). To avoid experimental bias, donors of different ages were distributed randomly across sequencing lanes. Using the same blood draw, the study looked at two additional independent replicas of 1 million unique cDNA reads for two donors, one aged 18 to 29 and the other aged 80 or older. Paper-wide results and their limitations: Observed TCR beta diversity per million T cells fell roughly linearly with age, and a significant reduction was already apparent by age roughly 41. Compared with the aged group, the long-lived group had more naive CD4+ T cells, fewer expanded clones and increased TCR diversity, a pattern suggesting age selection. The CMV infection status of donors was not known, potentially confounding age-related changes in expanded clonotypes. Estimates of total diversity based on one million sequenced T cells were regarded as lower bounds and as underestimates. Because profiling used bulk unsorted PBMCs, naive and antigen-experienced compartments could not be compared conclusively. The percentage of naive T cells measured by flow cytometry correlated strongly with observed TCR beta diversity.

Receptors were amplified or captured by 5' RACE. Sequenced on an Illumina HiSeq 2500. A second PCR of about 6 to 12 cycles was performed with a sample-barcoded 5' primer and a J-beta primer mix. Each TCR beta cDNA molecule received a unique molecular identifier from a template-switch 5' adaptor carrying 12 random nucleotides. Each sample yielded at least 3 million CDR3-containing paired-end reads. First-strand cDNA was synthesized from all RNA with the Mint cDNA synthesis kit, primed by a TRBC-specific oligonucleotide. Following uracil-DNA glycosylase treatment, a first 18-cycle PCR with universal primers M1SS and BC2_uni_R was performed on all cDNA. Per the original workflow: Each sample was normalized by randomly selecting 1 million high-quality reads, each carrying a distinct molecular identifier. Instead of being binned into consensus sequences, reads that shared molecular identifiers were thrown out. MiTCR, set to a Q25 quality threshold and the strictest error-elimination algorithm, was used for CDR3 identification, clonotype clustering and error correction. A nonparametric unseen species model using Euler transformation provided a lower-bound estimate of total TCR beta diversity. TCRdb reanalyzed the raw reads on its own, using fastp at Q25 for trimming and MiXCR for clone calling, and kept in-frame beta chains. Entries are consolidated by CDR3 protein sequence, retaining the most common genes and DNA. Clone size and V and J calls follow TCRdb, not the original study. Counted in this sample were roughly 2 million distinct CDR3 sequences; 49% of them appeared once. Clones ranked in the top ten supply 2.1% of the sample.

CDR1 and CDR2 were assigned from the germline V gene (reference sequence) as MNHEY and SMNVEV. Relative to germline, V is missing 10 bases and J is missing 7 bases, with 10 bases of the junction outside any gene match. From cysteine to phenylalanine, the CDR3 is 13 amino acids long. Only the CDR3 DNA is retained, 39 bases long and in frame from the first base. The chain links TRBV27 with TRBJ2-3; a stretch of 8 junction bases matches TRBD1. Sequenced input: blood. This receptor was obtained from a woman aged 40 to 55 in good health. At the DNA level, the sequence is TGTGCCACCAAGGGGACAGGAACCTATACGCAGTATTTT. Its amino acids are CATKGTGTYTQYF.